Each of the 22 T cell receptor beta chains below was sequenced from the same sample in a study of blood T cell repertoires in COVID-19. TCRdb's copy holds only in-frame clones and misses some; the assay was immunoSEQ multiplex PCR. The sample has roughly 46,000 clones; 88% are singletons. Sequences were obtained from peripheral blood. The receptors originated from a human donor with active COVID-19. The donor label of this sample is uncertain.

The chain uses TRBV9 and TRBJ2-4, with a tentative D call TRBD2 (6 bases). This CDR3 spans 14 amino acids. Germline CDR1 SGDLS, CDR2 YYNGEE. Trimming removed 0 bases from V and 7 bases from J, with 11 bases in between. In DNA, the CDR3 is TGTGCCAGCAGCGTAGGGACGGGACTCAACATTCAGTACTTC. Translating gives CASSVGTGLNIQYF.

J is TRBJ2-5 and V is TRBV14; 7 nucleotides align to TRBD2. V shed 3 bases, J shed 5 bases, and the junction held 12 bases outside the gene matches. The CDR3 contains 16 residues. Germline values: CDR1 SGHDN, CDR2 FVKESK. The CDR3 spells CASSQGGVSGSETQYF. The CDR3 nucleotides are TGTGCCAGCAGCCAGGGGGGGGTTTCGGGCTCGGAGACCCAGTACTTC.

Only one count was recorded for this clone. The J gene is TRBJ2-7, the V gene TRBV7-9; D is ambiguous. V was trimmed by 1 base and J by 9 bases, leaving 10 bases between them. Germline V CDR1 and CDR2: SEHNR, FQNEAQ (reference sequence). This CDR3 has 12 residues. CDR3 loop: CASSLGIRVQYF. The CDR3 DNA reads TGTGCCAGCAGCTTAGGTATAAGAGTGCAGTACTTC.

The chain links TRBV19 to TRBJ1-2, with 7 bases fitting TRBD1. With 4 bases clipped from V and 2 bases from J, the junction kept 7 bases outside the gene matches. Germline V gene sequence: CDR1 LNHDA, CDR2 SQIVND (reference sequence). The CDR3 spans 15 residues. CDR3 protein: CASSREQGYNYGYTF. CDR3 in DNA: TGTGCCAGTAGTAGGGAACAGGGGTACAACTATGGCTACACCTTC.

The gene calls are TRBV19 and TRBJ2-3, with 9 bases matching TRBD2. V trimming: 3 bases; J trimming: 0 bases; junction bases outside the gene matches: 1. This CDR3 is built from 15 residues. The germline gives CDR1 LNHDA, CDR2 SQIVND (reference sequence). In DNA, the CDR3 is TGTGCCAGTAGTATGCGGGGGGGTAGCACAGATACGCAGTATTTT. It translates to CASSMRGGSTDTQYF.

This chain links TRBV6-5 with TRBJ1-2; tentative D call: TRBD1 (5 bases). The V end was cut by 1 base, the J end by 7 bases, with 16 bases between. The CDR3 length is 15 residues. In germline, CDR1 is MNHEY, CDR2 SVGAGI. In DNA form, the CDR3 reads TGTGCCAGCAGTTACTTGGCAGGGCTTCCTGGTGGCTACACCTTC. Its translation is CASSYLAGLPGGYTF.

In its sample, this clone was seen a few times. The chain has TRBV5-4 and TRBJ1-2; no definite D call. CDR3 length: 12 residues. Between the trimmed V and J ends, which lost 2 bases and 8 bases, there was a span of 10 bases. The germline V gene has CDR1 SGHNT and CDR2 YYREEE (reference sequence). CDR3 loop: CASSLGLRGYTF. In nucleotides, the CDR3 is TGTGCCAGCAGCTTAGGACTGCGGGGCTACACCTTC.

The genes are TRBV11-2 and TRBJ2-3; D might be TRBD1 (5 bases). This CDR3 is 16 amino acids long. CDR1 and CDR2 (germline): SGHAT, FQNNGV. Trimming took 1 base from V and 0 from J, leaving 11 bases between them. CDR3 nucleotide sequence: TGTGCCAGCAGCTTAGTACTTGGGGCTAGCACAGATACGCAGTATTTT. Amino acids: CASSLVLGASTDTQYF. Looking up the rest from reference TRBV11-2 and TRBJ2-3 gives the full variable domain: EAGVAQSPRYKIIEKRQSVAFWCNPISGHATLYWYQQILGQGPKLLIQFQNNGVVDDSQLPKDRFSAERLKGVDSTLKIQPAKLEDSAVYLCASSLVLGASTDTQYFGPGTRLTVL.

This chain uses TRBV3-1 (or the pseudogene TRBV3-2) with TRBJ1-1; the D gene is possibly TRBD1 (6 bases). Trimming took 2 bases from V and 6 from J, leaving 16 bases between them. Germline lookup yields CDR1 LGHDT and CDR2 YNNKEL (reference sequence). The CDR3 runs 15 residues. CDR3 bases: TGTGCCAGCAGCCAATCCCGGGGGGCGGGGGCTGAAGCTTTCTTT. It codes for CASSQSRGAGAEAFF.

CDR3 protein: CASSGRGEETQYF. CDR3 nucleotides: TGTGCCAGCAGTGGCAGGGGCGAAGAGACCCAGTACTTC. The rearrangement links TRBV6-6 to TRBJ2-5, with D tentatively TRBD1 (6 bases). Germline CDR1 MNHNY, CDR2 SVGAGI (reference sequence). Deletions cut 5 bases from V and 3 bases from J, with 10 bases between. CDR3 size: 13 residues.

V gene TRBV30 combines with J gene TRBJ1-5; D not certain. Per the germline V gene, CDR1 is GTSNPN and CDR2 is SVGIG (reference sequence). CDR3 size: 13 residues. V was shortened by 2 bases and J by 4 bases, with 9 bases between the two germline ends. CDR3 residues: CAWSKGANQPQHF. CDR3 sequence (DNA): TGTGCCTGGAGTAAAGGAGCTAATCAGCCCCAGCATTTT.

V and J are TRBV4-2 and TRBJ1-6; D gene unclear. Germline loops: CDR1 LGHNA, CDR2 YNFKEQ. CDR3 length equals 16 residues. Trimming removed 0 bases at V and 6 bases at J, with 12 bases between. The CDR3 sequence: CASSQDLGVANSPLHF. CDR3 bases: TGTGCCAGCAGCCAAGATTTAGGAGTAGCTAATTCACCCCTCCACTTT.

CDR3 in amino acids: CASSGQGSTEAFF. The DNA of the CDR3 is TGTGCCAGCAGCGGACAGGGGAGCACTGAAGCTTTCTTT. This chain uses TRBV2 with TRBJ1-1; 9 bases match TRBD1. The V gene's germline CDR1 is SNHLY and CDR2 FYNNEI. Losses at the gene ends were 6 bases for V and 4 bases for J; bases not matched to a gene: 3. The CDR3 is 13 amino acids.

The V call is TRBV2, the J call TRBJ2-2; TRBD2 aligns across 14 bases. Unmatched junction bases numbered 9, after V lost 5 bases and J lost 4 bases. Germline lookup yields CDR1 SNHLY and CDR2 FYNNEI. The CDR3 consists of 18 residues. CDR3 nucleotide sequence: TGTGCCAGCAGTTACCCCGGGACTAGCGGGAGTTCCACCGGGGAGCTGTTTTTT. Its translation: CASSYPGTSGSSTGELFF.

CDR3 region: CASSLGLAGWQETQYF. DNA for the CDR3: TGCGCCAGCAGCTTGGGACTAGCGGGATGGCAAGAGACCCAGTACTTC. The genes are TRBV5-1 and TRBJ2-5; 11 bases fit TRBD2. Germline CDR1 reads SGHRS; CDR2 reads YFSETQ. With 0 bases clipped from V and 2 bases from J, the junction kept 3 bases outside the gene matches. The CDR3 totals 16 residues.

The chain is built from TRBV5-6 and TRBJ2-7, with D possibly TRBD1 on 6 matching bases. The CDR3 is made up of 16 amino acids. V lost 0 bases and J lost 2, with 15 bases in between. Germline CDR1 is SGHDT and CDR2 is YYEEEE. The chain's CDR3 is CASSLAGPGDTYEQYF. The CDR3 nucleotides are TGTGCCAGCAGCTTGGCCGGACCAGGGGATACCTACGAGCAGTACTTC. Complete variable domain (other parts from reference TRBV5-6 and TRBJ2-7): DAGVTQSPTHLIKTRGQQVTLRCSPKSGHDTVSWYQQALGQGPQFIFQYYEEEERQRGNFPDRFSGHQFPNYSSELNVNALLLGDSALYLCASSLAGPGDTYEQYFGPGTRLTVT.

The chain couples TRBV5-1 to TRBJ1-5; TRBD1 matches at 9 bases. Germline loops: CDR1 SGHRS, CDR2 YFSETQ. After removal of 1 base from V and 4 bases from J, the junction contained 9 bases not matched to a gene. The CDR3 sequence is 17 residues long. The CDR3 sequence: CASSLIPGQGSNQPQHF. The CDR3 bases are TGCGCCAGCAGCTTGATCCCGGGACAGGGTTCTAATCAGCCCCAGCATTTT.

The table lists this clone with a few counts. J is TRBJ1-1 and V is TRBV18; the D gene is possibly TRBD1 (6 bases). Trimming left V 5 bases short and J 4 bases short, with 14 bases between. CDR3 length: 14 amino acids. The germline V gene encodes CDR1 KGHSH and CDR2 LQKENI. CDR3 protein: CASSFGQGTTEAFF. The CDR3 bases are TGTGCCAGCTCATTTGGGCAGGGGACCACTGAAGCTTTCTTT.

The rearrangement links TRBV6-5 to TRBJ1-1; perhaps TRBD1 as D (5 bases). Germline V gene lookup returns CDR1 MNHEY and CDR2 SVGAGI. Trimming pared 2 bases from V and 0 bases from J, leaving 10 bases between. This CDR3 contains 15 residues. CDR3 loop: CASSYGGSLNTEAFF. CDR3 DNA sequence: TGTGCCAGCAGTTACGGGGGGAGCCTGAACACTGAAGCTTTCTTT.

The rearrangement links TRBV6-6 to TRBJ1-1; a weak D match, TRBD1 (6 bases). CDR1 MNHNY and CDR2 SVGAGI come from the germline V gene (reference sequence). V was pared by 0 bases and J by 4 bases, with 9 bases between. This CDR3 contains 14 residues. The CDR3 reads CASSYSQGTTEAFF. For the CDR3, the DNA is TGTGCCAGCAGTTACTCGCAGGGGACCACTGAAGCTTTCTTT.

This clone was detected once. The CDR3 loop is CASSQRGNEQQPQHF. The CDR3 DNA reads TGTGCCAGCAGCCAGCGGGGAAATGAACAGCAGCCCCAGCATTTT. V gene TRBV5-5 combines with J gene TRBJ1-5; D unclear. Germline assignment: CDR1 SGHKS and CDR2 YYEKEE (reference sequence). The CDR3 has 15 amino acids. Deletions cut 4 bases from V and 7 bases from J, with 18 bases between.

The chain carries TRBV30 and TRBJ1-6; 7 nucleotides align to TRBD1. This CDR3 is built from 18 residues. V was clipped by 5 bases and J by 3 bases; unmatched bases: 16. Germline V gene data show CDR1 as GTSNPN and CDR2 as SVGIG (reference sequence). CDR3 protein: CAWGKDRITTLYNSPLHF. Written as DNA, the CDR3 is TGTGCCTGGGGAAAGGACAGGATCACGACACTCTATAATTCACCCCTCCACTTT.